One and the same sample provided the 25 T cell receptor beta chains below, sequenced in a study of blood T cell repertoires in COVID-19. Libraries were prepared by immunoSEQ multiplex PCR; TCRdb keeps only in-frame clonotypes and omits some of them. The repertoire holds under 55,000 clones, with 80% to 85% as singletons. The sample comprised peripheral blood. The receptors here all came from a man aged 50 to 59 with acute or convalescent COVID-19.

CDR3: CASSPSYEQYF. CDR3 DNA: TGTGCCAGCAGCCCATCCTACGAGCAGTACTTC. The rearrangement joins TRBV7-9 to TRBJ2-7; unclear D gene. CDR1 SEHNR and CDR2 FQNEAQ come from the germline V gene (reference sequence). This CDR3 is 11 amino acids long. V was trimmed by 5 bases and J by 1 base, leaving 3 bases between them.

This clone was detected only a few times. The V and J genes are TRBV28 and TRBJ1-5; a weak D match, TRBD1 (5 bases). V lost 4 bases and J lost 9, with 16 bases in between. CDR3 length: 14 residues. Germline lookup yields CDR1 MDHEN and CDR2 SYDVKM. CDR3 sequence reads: CASSYPGTSTPQHF. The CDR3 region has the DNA TGTGCCAGCAGTTATCCAGGGACTTCGACGCCCCAGCATTTT.

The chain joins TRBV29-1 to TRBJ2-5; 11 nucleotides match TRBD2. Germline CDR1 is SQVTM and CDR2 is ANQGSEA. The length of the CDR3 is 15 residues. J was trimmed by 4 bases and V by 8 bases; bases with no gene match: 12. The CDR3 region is CSIDRLLAGVETQYF. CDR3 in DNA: TGCAGCATAGACAGATTACTAGCGGGAGTAGAGACCCAGTACTTC. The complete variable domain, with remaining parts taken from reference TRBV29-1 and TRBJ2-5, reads SAVISQKPSRDICQRGTSLTIQCQVDSQVTMMFWYRQQPGQSLTLIATANQGSEATYESGFVIDKFPISRPNLTFSTLTVSNMSPEDSSIYLCSIDRLLAGVETQYFGPGTRLLVL.

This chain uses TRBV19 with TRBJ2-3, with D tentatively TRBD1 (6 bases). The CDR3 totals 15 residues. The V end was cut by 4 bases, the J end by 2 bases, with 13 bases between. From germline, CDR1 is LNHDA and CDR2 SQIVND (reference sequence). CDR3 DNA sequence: TGTGCCAGTAGTAAAACAGGGCCATCCACAGATACGCAGTATTTT. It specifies CASSKTGPSTDTQYF.

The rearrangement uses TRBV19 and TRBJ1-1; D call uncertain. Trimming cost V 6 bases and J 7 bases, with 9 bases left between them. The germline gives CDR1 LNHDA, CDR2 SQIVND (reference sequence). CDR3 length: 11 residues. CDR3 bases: TGTGCCAGTAGCCTAGGGAGTGAAGCTTTCTTT. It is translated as CASSLGSEAFF. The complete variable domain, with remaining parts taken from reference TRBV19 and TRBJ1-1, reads DGGITQSPKYLFRKEGQNVTLSCEQNLNHDAMYWYRQDPGQGLRLIYYSQIVNDFQKGDIAEGYSVSREKKESFPLTVTSAQKNPTAFYLCASSLGSEAFFGQGTRLTVV.

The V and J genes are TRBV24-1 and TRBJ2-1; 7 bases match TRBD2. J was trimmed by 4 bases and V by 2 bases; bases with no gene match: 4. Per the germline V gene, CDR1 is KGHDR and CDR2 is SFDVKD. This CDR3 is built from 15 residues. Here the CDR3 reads CATSDSGGGYNEQFF. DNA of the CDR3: TGTGCCACCAGTGATTCCGGCGGGGGATACAATGAGCAGTTCTTC.

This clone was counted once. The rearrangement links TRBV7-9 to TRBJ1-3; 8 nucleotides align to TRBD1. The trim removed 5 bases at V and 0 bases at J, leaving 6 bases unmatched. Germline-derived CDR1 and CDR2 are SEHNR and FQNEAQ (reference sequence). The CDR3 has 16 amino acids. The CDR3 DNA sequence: TGTGCCAGCAGCAGGGACAGGCATAACTCTGGAAACACCATATATTTT. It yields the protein CASSRDRHNSGNTIYF.

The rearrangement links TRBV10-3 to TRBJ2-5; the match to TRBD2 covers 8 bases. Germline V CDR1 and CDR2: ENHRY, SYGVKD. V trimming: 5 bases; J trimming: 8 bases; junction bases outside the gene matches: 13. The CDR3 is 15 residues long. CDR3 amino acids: CAISLQLAAGETQYF. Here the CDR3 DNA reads TGTGCCATCAGTCTCCAACTAGCGGCGGGCGAAACCCAGTACTTC.

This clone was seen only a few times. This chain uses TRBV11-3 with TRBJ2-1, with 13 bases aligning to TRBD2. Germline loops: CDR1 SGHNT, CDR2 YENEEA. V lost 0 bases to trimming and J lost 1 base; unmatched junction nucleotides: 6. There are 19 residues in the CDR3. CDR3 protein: CASSLDGTSGMGSYNEQFF. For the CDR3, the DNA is TGTGCCAGCAGCTTAGACGGGACTAGCGGGATGGGGTCCTACAATGAGCAGTTCTTC.

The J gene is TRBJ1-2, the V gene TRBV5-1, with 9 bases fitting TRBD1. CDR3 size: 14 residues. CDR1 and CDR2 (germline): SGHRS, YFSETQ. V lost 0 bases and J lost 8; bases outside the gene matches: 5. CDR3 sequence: CASSLESTGGGYTF. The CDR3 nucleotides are TGCGCCAGCAGCTTGGAATCAACAGGGGGCGGCTACACCTTC. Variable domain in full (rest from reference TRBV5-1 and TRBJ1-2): KAGVTQTPRYLIKTRGQQVTLSCSPISGHRSVSWYQQTPGQGLQFLFEYFSETQRNKGNFPGRFSGRQFSNSRSEMNVSTLELGDSALYLCASSLESTGGGYTFGSGTRLTVV.

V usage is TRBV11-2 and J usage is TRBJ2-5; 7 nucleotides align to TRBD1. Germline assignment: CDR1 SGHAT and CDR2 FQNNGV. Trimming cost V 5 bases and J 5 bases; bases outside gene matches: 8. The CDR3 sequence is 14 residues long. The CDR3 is CASSPPGQSETQYF. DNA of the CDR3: TGTGCCAGCAGCCCCCCGGGACAGTCTGAGACCCAGTACTTC.

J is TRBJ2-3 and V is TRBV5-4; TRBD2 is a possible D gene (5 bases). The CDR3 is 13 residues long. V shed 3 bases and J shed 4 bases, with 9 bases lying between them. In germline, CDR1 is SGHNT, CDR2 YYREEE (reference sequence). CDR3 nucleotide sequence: TGTGCCAGCAGCTCGTCGGAGGCAGATACGCAGTATTTT. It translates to CASSSSEADTQYF.

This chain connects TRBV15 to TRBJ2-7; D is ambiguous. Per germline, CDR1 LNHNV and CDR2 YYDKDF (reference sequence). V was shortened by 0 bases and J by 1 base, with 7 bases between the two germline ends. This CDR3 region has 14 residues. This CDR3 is CATSREASSYEQYF. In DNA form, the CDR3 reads TGTGCCACCAGCAGAGAGGCCAGTTCCTACGAGCAGTACTTC.

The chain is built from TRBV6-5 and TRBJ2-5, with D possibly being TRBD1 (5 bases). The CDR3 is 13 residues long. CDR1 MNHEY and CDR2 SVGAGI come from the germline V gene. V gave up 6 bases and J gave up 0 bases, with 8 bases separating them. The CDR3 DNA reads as TGTGCCAGCAGCGCAGGGTACCAAGAGACCCAGTACTTC. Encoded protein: CASSAGYQETQYF.

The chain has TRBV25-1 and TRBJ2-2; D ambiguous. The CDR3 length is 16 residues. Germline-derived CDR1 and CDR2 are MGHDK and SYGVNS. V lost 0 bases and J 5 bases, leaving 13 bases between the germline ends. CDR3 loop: CASSEYYTLETGELFF. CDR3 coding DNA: TGTGCCAGCAGTGAATATTACACCTTGGAGACCGGGGAGCTGTTTTTT.

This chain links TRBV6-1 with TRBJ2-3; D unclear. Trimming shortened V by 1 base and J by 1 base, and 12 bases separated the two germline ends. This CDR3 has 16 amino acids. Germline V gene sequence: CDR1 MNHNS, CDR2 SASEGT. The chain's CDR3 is CASSEEDGRGTDTQYF. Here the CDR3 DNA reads TGTGCCAGCAGTGAAGAGGATGGCCGGGGCACAGATACGCAGTATTTT.

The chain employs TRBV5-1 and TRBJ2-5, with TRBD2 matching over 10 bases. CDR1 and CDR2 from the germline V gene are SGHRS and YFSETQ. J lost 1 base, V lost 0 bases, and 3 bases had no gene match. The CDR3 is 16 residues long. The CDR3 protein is CASSLGTSGIQETQYF. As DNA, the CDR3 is TGCGCCAGCAGCTTGGGGACTAGCGGAATCCAAGAGACCCAGTACTTC.

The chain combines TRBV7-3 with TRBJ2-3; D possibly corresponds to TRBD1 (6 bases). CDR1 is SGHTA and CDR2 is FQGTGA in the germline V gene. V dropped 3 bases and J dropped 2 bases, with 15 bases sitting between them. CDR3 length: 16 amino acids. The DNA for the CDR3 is TGTGCCAGCAGCTTTAAAAACAGGGAGAACACAGATACGCAGTATTTT. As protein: CASSFKNRENTDTQYF.

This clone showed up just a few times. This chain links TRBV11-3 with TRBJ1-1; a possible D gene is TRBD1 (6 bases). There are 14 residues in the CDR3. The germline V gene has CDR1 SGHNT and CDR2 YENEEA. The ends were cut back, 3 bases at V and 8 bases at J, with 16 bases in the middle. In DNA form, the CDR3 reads TGTGCCAGCAGCTTCCGGGGGGCCGCAACCGAAGCTTTCTTT. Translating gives CASSFRGAATEAFF.

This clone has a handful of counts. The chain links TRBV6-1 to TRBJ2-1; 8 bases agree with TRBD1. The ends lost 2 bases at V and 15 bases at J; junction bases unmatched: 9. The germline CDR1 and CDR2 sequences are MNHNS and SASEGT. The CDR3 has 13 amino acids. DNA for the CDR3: TGTGCCAGCAGTGAAACTGGGACAGGCCTGTGGTTCTTC. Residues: CASSETGTGLWFF.

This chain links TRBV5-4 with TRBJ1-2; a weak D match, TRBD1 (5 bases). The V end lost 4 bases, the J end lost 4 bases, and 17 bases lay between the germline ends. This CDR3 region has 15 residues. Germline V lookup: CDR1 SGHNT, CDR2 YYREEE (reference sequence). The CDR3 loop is CASSGGMTAIYGYTF. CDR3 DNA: TGTGCCAGCAGCGGCGGCATGACAGCCATCTATGGCTACACCTTC.

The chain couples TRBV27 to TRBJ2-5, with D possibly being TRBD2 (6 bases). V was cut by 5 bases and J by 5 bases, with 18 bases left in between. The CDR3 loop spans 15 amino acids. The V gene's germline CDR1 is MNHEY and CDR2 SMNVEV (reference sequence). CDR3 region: CASSPRGRSRETQYF. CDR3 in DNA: TGTGCCAGCAGTCCCCGAGGGAGGAGTAGGGAGACCCAGTACTTC.

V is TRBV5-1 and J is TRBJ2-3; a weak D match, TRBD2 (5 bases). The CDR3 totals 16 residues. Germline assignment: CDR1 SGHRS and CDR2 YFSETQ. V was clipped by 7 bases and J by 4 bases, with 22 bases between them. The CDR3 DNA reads TGCGCCAGCGGCCCAGGTAATGTGGGCGGGCCAGATACGCAGTATTTT. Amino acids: CASGPGNVGGPDTQYF.

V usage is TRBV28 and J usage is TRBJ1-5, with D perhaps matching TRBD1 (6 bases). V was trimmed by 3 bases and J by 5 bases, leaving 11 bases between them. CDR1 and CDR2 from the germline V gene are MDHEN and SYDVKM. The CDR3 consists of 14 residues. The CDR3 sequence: CASSFPDRYQPQHF. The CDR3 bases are TGTGCCAGCAGTTTCCCGGACAGATATCAGCCCCAGCATTTT.

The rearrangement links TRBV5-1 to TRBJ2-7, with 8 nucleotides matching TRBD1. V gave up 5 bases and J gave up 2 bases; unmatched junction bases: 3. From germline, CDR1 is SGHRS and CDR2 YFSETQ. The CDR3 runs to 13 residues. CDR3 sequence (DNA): TGCGCCAGCAGACGGACAGGGCCCTACGAGCAGTACTTC. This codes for CASRRTGPYEQYF.